A single sample gave rise to the 26 T cell receptor beta chains below, sequenced in a study of blood T cell repertoires in COVID-19. TCRdb keeps only in-frame clones here, not all; method: immunoSEQ multiplex PCR. The table has more than 250,000 clones, around 83% seen once. Sequenced material: peripheral blood. The receptors stem from a man younger than 35 with active or convalescent COVID-19.

The J gene is TRBJ2-1, the V gene TRBV5-8, with 8 nucleotides matching TRBD1. V was clipped by 10 bases and J by 6 bases; unmatched bases: 12. This CDR3 contains 14 residues. Looked up from germline, CDR1 is SGHTS and CDR2 is YDEGEE. For the CDR3, the DNA is TGTGCCTCATACGGGACAGGTTTGTTCAATGAGCAGTTCTTC. It yields the protein CASYGTGLFNEQFF.

This clone was recorded a few times. V gene TRBV7-9 combines with J gene TRBJ1-6; D is ambiguous. The CDR3 spans 12 residues. V was shortened by 2 bases and J by 8 bases, with 4 bases between the two germline ends. CDR1 SEHNR and CDR2 FQNEAQ come from the germline V gene (reference sequence). CDR3 sequence (DNA): TGTGCCAGCAGCTTAATAGATTCACCCCTCCACTTT. This gives the protein CASSLIDSPLHF.

Remarks on this clone: Other DNA sequences of this sample code for an identical CDR3. The V call is TRBV20-1, the J call TRBJ2-5; no firm D call. Germline assignment: CDR1 DFQATT and CDR2 SNEGSKA (reference sequence). Between the trimmed V and J ends, which lost 3 bases and 4 bases, there was a span of 9 bases. CDR3 length: 12 residues. CDR3: CSASDGRETQYF. The DNA of the CDR3 is TGCAGTGCTAGTGACGGTCGAGAGACCCAGTACTTC.

This chain uses TRBV29-1 with TRBJ1-2, with a weak D call TRBD1 (6 bases). The CDR3 consists of 16 residues. Trimming stripped 3 bases from V and 1 base from J, with 18 bases between. CDR1 and CDR2 from the germline V gene are SQVTM and ANQGSEA. The CDR3 protein is CSVDAAGEGGNYGYTF. The DNA for the CDR3 is TGCAGCGTTGATGCGGCAGGGGAAGGAGGTAACTATGGCTACACCTTC.

This clone is a singleton in its sample. The rearrangement links TRBV7-2 to TRBJ2-7, with D perhaps matching TRBD2 (6 bases). Trimming took 1 base from V and 7 from J, leaving 14 bases between them. This CDR3 region has 14 residues. Germline CDR1 is SGHTA and CDR2 is FQGNSA. The CDR3 nucleotides are TGTGCCAGCAGCTTAGACACTAGCCGTAGGGAGCAGTACTTC. It is translated as CASSLDTSRREQYF.

V gene TRBV6-5 combines with J gene TRBJ2-4; 13 nucleotides line up with TRBD2. Germline V gives CDR1 MNHEY, CDR2 SVGAGI. Losses at the gene ends were 4 bases for V and 10 bases for J; bases not matched to a gene: 7. The CDR3 extends over 15 amino acids. CDR3 residues: CASSSRTSGRRIQYF. The CDR3 bases are TGTGCCAGCAGTTCCCGGACTAGCGGGAGAAGGATTCAGTACTTC.

This clone was seen a single time. The same CDR3 also results from other DNA sequences found in this sample. The CDR3 DNA follows: TGTGCCAGCAGTTTAGGGAGGGCCTACGAGCAGTACTTC. It yields the protein CASSLGRAYEQYF. This rearrangement joins TRBV12-3 or TRBV12-4 to TRBJ2-7; TRBD2 is a possible D gene (6 bases). V lost 1 base and J lost 2, with 6 bases in between. The CDR3 length is 13 residues.

The chain has TRBV25-1 and TRBJ2-4; D is possibly TRBD1 (6 bases). The CDR3 contains 17 residues. Trimming removed 1 base from V and 6 bases from J, with 19 bases in between. Germline loops: CDR1 MGHDK, CDR2 SYGVNS. The DNA for the CDR3 is TGTGCCAGCAGTGAATCTGACGGCGGTCAGGGGAGAAACATTCAGTACTTC. This sequence encodes CASSESDGGQGRNIQYF.

This rearrangement joins TRBV4-1 to TRBJ1-2; the D gene is possibly TRBD1 (5 bases). Germline V gives CDR1 MGHRA, CDR2 YSYEKL. The CDR3 totals 11 residues. The V end lost 3 bases, the J end lost 7 bases, and 6 bases lay between the germline ends. CDR3 sequence (DNA): TGCGCCAGCAGCCAGGGGCGTGGCTACACCTTC. It codes for CASSQGRGYTF.

This clone was recorded once. A much larger clone sits a single nucleotide away, making a read error possible. Different DNA sequences within this sample yield the same CDR3. The rearrangement links TRBV7-9 to TRBJ2-7; D is perhaps TRBD1 (6 bases). The CDR3 consists of 12 residues. Per the germline V gene, CDR1 is SEHNR and CDR2 is FQNEAQ (reference sequence). V lost 4 bases to trimming and J lost 3 bases, with 7 bases between them. CDR3 sequence (DNA): TGTGCCAGCAGCTCACAGGGCTACGAGCAGTACTTC. Translated, it gives CASSSQGYEQYF.

This rearrangement joins TRBV6-2 or TRBV6-3 to TRBJ2-3; TRBD2 matches 10 bases. The V segment lost 6 bases and the J segment 5 bases; nucleotides outside the gene matches: 11. CDR3 length: 16 amino acids. Germline V gene sequence: CDR1 MNHEY, CDR2 SVGEGT. CDR3: CASSPSSGRNVDTQYF. CDR3 nucleotide sequence: TGTGCCAGCAGCCCCTCTAGCGGGAGAAACGTAGATACGCAGTATTTT.

The chain recombines TRBV7-2 with TRBJ2-6; D is unclear. The ends were cut back, 8 bases at V and 4 bases at J, with 9 bases in the middle. The CDR3 totals 13 residues. Germline V lookup: CDR1 SGHTA, CDR2 FQGNSA. In nucleotides, the CDR3 is TGTGCCAGCGAGGTGCCCGGGGCCAACGTCCTGACTTTC. Amino acids: CASEVPGANVLTF.

The sample holds one count of this clone. The chain has TRBV6-1 and TRBJ1-3; the D gene is possibly TRBD1 (5 bases). The CDR3 extends over 14 amino acids. The germline gives CDR1 MNHNS, CDR2 SASEGT. The germline V and J ends were trimmed by 3 bases and 1 base, with 7 bases remaining between them. CDR3 nucleotides: TGTGCCAGCAGTGAGGGGCTTTCTGGAAACACCATATATTTT. Amino acids: CASSEGLSGNTIYF.

This clone was detected once. The chain recombines TRBV6-5 with TRBJ2-3, with TRBD1 identical over 7 bases. This CDR3 spans 14 amino acids. Looked up from germline, CDR1 is MNHEY and CDR2 is SVGAGI. V dropped 6 bases and J dropped 6; count of bases not matched to a gene: 9. CDR3 sequence: CASRDTGERDTQYF. The CDR3 region has the DNA TGTGCCAGCAGGGATACAGGGGAGAGGGATACGCAGTATTTT.

This clone was detected a few times. The CDR3 is CASSPPEAYNSPLHF. CDR3 DNA sequence: TGTGCCAGCAGCCCACCCGAGGCCTATAATTCACCCCTCCACTTT. The chain links TRBV9 to TRBJ1-6; D is ambiguous. V dropped 4 bases and J dropped 2 bases, with 10 bases sitting between them. Per germline, CDR1 SGDLS and CDR2 YYNGEE. The CDR3 is 15 residues long.

V usage is TRBV18 and J usage is TRBJ2-7; D might be TRBD1 (5 bases). The V gene lost 3 bases and the J gene lost 3 bases, with 21 bases spanning the gap. Germline V lookup: CDR1 KGHSH, CDR2 LQKENI. This CDR3 contains 17 residues. CDR3 coding DNA: TGTGCCAGCTCACCGCGTCCGATTACAGGAAATAACTACGAGCAGTACTTC. It encodes CASSPRPITGNNYEQYF.

This chain uses TRBV6-2 or TRBV6-3 with TRBJ2-3; TRBD2 matches at 16 bases. Trimming took 4 bases from V and 7 from J; bases not matched to a gene: 8. The germline V gene encodes CDR1 MNHEY and CDR2 SVGEGT. The CDR3 loop spans 17 amino acids. The CDR3 reads CASSSPGLAGGRHTQYF. DNA of the CDR3: TGTGCCAGCAGTTCGCCGGGACTAGCGGGGGGGCGGCATACGCAGTATTTT.

On this clone: Other nucleotide sequences from this sample produce the same CDR3. The chain is built from TRBV12-3 or TRBV12-4 and TRBJ1-2, with no clear D. V shed 1 base and J shed 5 bases, with 5 bases lying between them. The length of the CDR3 is 12 residues. The CDR3 loop reads CASSLVSYGYTF. CDR3 in DNA: TGTGCCAGCAGTTTAGTTTCGTATGGCTACACCTTC.

The genes are TRBV24-1 and TRBJ2-7, with 7 bases fitting TRBD1. The V segment lost 4 bases and the J segment 1 base; nucleotides outside the gene matches: 3. The CDR3 has 14 amino acids. CDR1 is KGHDR, CDR2 SFDVKD, per germline. The CDR3 sequence is CATSDRQGSYEQYF. CDR3 DNA: TGTGCCACCAGTGACCGACAGGGTTCCTACGAGCAGTACTTC.

The chain recombines TRBV9 with TRBJ1-1; TRBD1 is a possible D gene (6 bases). With 0 bases removed from V and 5 bases from J, the gap between germline ends came to 8 bases. The CDR3 length is 13 residues. The germline CDR1 and CDR2 sequences are SGDLS and YYNGEE. In DNA form, the CDR3 reads TGTGCCAGCAGCGTAGAAGGGGGAACTGAAGCTTTCTTT. Translated: CASSVEGGTEAFF.

The J gene is TRBJ1-1, the V gene TRBV11-2, with 9 bases fitting TRBD1. The CDR3 extends over 12 amino acids. The V and J ends lost 5 bases and 8 bases, in that order; junction bases with no gene match: 3. The germline gives CDR1 SGHAT, CDR2 FQNNGV. The CDR3 sequence: CASSPGTGEAFF. The CDR3 DNA reads as TGTGCCAGCAGCCCAGGGACAGGGGAAGCTTTCTTT.

The V and J genes are TRBV12-3 or TRBV12-4 and TRBJ2-1; perhaps TRBD2 as D (6 bases). The CDR3 runs 12 residues. V was cut by 5 bases and J by 9 bases, with 11 bases left in between. This chain's CDR3 is CASSLSGAEQFF. For the CDR3, the DNA is TGTGCCAGCAGTCTTAGCGGCGCTGAGCAGTTCTTC.

This clone was observed once. The chain employs TRBV3-1 (or the pseudogene TRBV3-2) and TRBJ1-2; D unclear. CDR3 length: 14 amino acids. Trimming cost V 1 base and J 6 bases, with 12 bases left between them. Per the germline V gene, CDR1 is LGHDT and CDR2 is YNNKEL (reference sequence). The CDR3 loop is CASSQVGGINGYTF. CDR3 DNA: TGTGCCAGCAGCCAAGTTGGAGGGATCAATGGCTACACCTTC.

CDR3 sequence reads: CASSERQGEETQYF. In nucleotides, the CDR3 is TGCGCCAGCAGCGAAAGACAGGGGGAAGAGACCCAGTACTTC. V is TRBV5-1 and J is TRBJ2-5; 9 bases match TRBD1. CDR1 is SGHRS and CDR2 is YFSETQ in the germline V gene. Losses at the gene ends were 4 bases for V and 3 bases for J; bases not matched to a gene: 4. The CDR3 spans 14 residues. Full variable domain (remainder filled in from reference TRBV5-1 and TRBJ2-5): KAGVTQTPRYLIKTRGQQVTLSCSPISGHRSVSWYQQTPGQGLQFLFEYFSETQRNKGNFPGRFSGRQFSNSRSEMNVSTLELGDSALYLCASSERQGEETQYFGPGTRLLVL.

V is TRBV6-1 and J is TRBJ2-7; 7 nucleotides match TRBD1. There are 12 residues in the CDR3. V shed 2 bases, J shed 13 bases, and the junction held 8 bases outside the gene matches. The germline V gene has CDR1 MNHNS and CDR2 SASEGT. This CDR3 is CASSEMTGTVYF. The CDR3 coding sequence is TGTGCCAGCAGTGAAATGACCGGGACAGTTTACTTC.

The V and J genes are TRBV21-1 and TRBJ2-2; TRBD2 is the table's D call and was not checked against the DNA. TRBV21-1 is assigned pseudogene status. The CDR3 contains 18 residues. In nucleotides, the CDR3 is TGTGCCAGCAGCAAAGTGTCCCCGGAACCCCCGCGGACCGGGGAGCTGTTTTTT. Amino acids: CASSKVSPEPPRTGELFF.